This TCR beta chain was sequenced in a study of T cell repertoires in cytomegalovirus infection. Study information: In public TCR beta signatures, there were indications of both CMV infection and matching HLA type. Notes on the study in general: Predominance within the ex vivo response was attributable to HLA-C-restricted CMV-specific TCR beta clonotypes.

This clonotype was seen at least ten times. Its antigen is currently unknown. MiXCR was run by TCRdb on the reads, yielding one entry per CDR3 protein. The sample includes over 150,000 distinct CDR3 sequences, 14% seen only once; the top ten take 25% to 30%. V gave up 4 bases and J gave up 3 bases, with 13 bases separating them. Germline CDR1 MDHEN, CDR2 SYDVKM. This CDR3 is built from 14 residues. The clonotype was recovered from a human donor in good health (CMV status not recorded). Some clones in this sample may be carry-over from other donors' samples. Sequencing was carried out using PBMCs. This rearrangement joins TRBV28 to TRBJ2-7, with a tentative D call TRBD1 (5 bases). The CDR3 is CASSSPTVNYEQYF. The CDR3 bases are TGTGCCAGCAGTTCGCCGACAGTTAACTACGAGCAGTACTTC.